This TCR beta chain was documented in a study of blood T cell repertoires in COVID-19. In the original workflow: The assay estimated nucleated cells by amplifying reference gene primers. The protocol was immunoSEQ multiplex PCR, while the TCRdb copy is restricted to in-frame clones and leaves out a portion. Clone size and V and J calls were adopted from that table, with D and trimming inferred from the DNA. The data show approximately 440,000 clones, around 91% seen once. The length of the CDR3 is 15 residues. The V gene end was trimmed by 5 bases and the J gene end by 4 bases; junction bases not matched to a gene: 9. Germline-derived CDR1 and CDR2 are LNHDA and SQIVND (reference sequence).

The receptor's source is a man between 18 and 35 years old who had recovered from COVID-19. The sample consisted of PBMCs or T cells enriched from blood (not recorded which). This sequence joins TRBV19 and TRBJ1-2, with TRBD1 matching 8 bases. CDR3 sequence: CASSPSSGGPYGYTF. Here the CDR3 DNA reads TGTGCCAGTAGTCCATCTTCAGGGGGCCCCTATGGCTACACCTTC.